This is a list of T cell receptor beta chains from one sample in a study of blood T cell repertoires in COVID-19. TCRdb keeps only in-frame clones here, not all; method: immunoSEQ multiplex PCR. The sample has 500,000 or so clones; about nine tenths are singletons. Material: PBMCs or T cells enriched from blood (not recorded which). Source of these receptors: a woman in her late teens or twenties who had recovered from COVID-19. Each CDR3 is given with its conserved first and last residue. D genes are given only for firm matches. Some rows have no size entry. The others give once, few or many, or a class for an expanded clone.

TRBJ1-6,TRBV4-2,14,TRBD1,.,CASSPGTDASPLHF,TGTGCCAGCAGCCCCGGGACAGACGCTTCACCCCTCCACTTT
TRBJ2-1,TRBV18,14,.,.,CASSLAKVLYEQFF,TGTGCCAGCTCCCTAGCAAAAGTTCTCTATGAGCAGTTCTTC
TRBJ1-2,TRBV9,14,.,few,CASSADSGGWGYTF,TGTGCCAGCAGCGCCGACTCGGGCGGGTGGGGCTACACCTTC
TRBJ2-7,TRBV24-1,13,.,.,CATSDPLTGEQYF,TGTGCCACCAGTGATCCATTAACAGGAGAGCAGTACTTC
TRBJ2-2,TRBV5-1,16,TRBD1,.,CASSLTDRGRTGELFF,TGCGCCAGCAGCCTTACGGACAGGGGAAGAACCGGGGAGCTGTTTTTT
TRBJ1-4,TRBV28,15,TRBD1,.,CASSLPGQGNEKLFF,TGTGCCAGCAGTTTACCGGGACAGGGGAATGAAAAACTGTTTTTT
TRBJ1-4,TRBV11-2,15,.,.,CASSLTVATNEKLFF,TGTGCCAGCAGCTTAACAGTTGCAACTAATGAAAAACTGTTTTTT
TRBJ1-2,TRBV28,14,.,.,CASSSALTSYGYTF,TGTGCCAGCAGTTCCGCCCTTACTAGCTATGGCTACACCTTC
TRBJ2-2,TRBV5-5,16,TRBD1,.,CASSLQGALVLGELFF,TGTGCCAGCAGCTTGCAGGGGGCATTAGTTCTCGGGGAGCTGTTTTTT
TRBJ2-3,TRBV5-1,16,TRBD1,.,CASSLNGQGGTDTQYF,TGCGCCAGCAGCTTGAACGGACAGGGGGGCACAGATACGCAGTATTTT
TRBJ2-3,TRBV5-4,17,.,few,CASSPERGGASGDTQYF,TGTGCCAGCAGCCCCGAGAGGGGGGGGGCCTCAGGAGATACGCAGTATTTT
TRBJ2-2,TRBV11-3,17,TRBD2,.,CASRETGGSGFTGELFF,TGTGCCAGCAGGGAAACGGGGGGGTCCGGGTTCACCGGGGAGCTGTTTTTT
TRBJ2-5,TRBV9,15,TRBD2,.,CASSVVSGGQETQYF,TGTGCCAGCAGCGTAGTTAGCGGGGGCCAAGAGACCCAGTACTTC
TRBJ2-1,TRBV9,16,.,.,CASSVGPGSSYNEQFF,TGTGCCAGCAGCGTAGGACCGGGTAGCTCCTACAATGAACAGTTCTTC
TRBJ1-1,TRBV5-1,15,.,.,CASSLAVPPGGLAFF,TGCGCCAGCAGCTTGGCGGTGCCCCCCGGGGGACTAGCTTTCTTT
TRBJ1-4,TRBV19,15,TRBD1,.,CASTPRTGVTEKLFF,TGTGCCAGCACCCCAAGGACAGGGGTTACTGAAAAACTGTTTTTT
TRBJ1-1,TRBV3-1/TRBV3-2,15,TRBD1,few,CASSQDATGGTEAFF,TGTGCCAGCAGCCAAGATGCCACAGGGGGCACTGAAGCTTTCTTT
TRBJ2-7,TRBV3-1/TRBV3-2,16,.,.,CASSQDSLGRAYEQYF,TGTGCCAGCAGCCAAGATAGTCTAGGGCGGGCCTACGAGCAGTACTTC
TRBJ2-2,TRBV7-9,17,TRBD1,.,CASSRRTGGAPTGELFF,TGTGCCAGCAGCCGAAGGACAGGGGGCGCCCCCACCGGGGAGCTGTTTTTT
TRBJ1-1,TRBV29-1,13,.,.,CSVLNPGSTEAFF,TGCAGCGTGCTGAACCCGGGAAGTACTGAAGCTTTCTTT
TRBJ1-3,TRBV6-5,12,.,.,CASRPAENTIYF,TGTGCCAGCAGGCCCGCGGAAAACACCATATATTTT
TRBJ1-1,TRBV3-1/TRBV3-2,13,.,.,CASSQGPGGEAFF,TGTGCCAGCAGCCAAGGGCCGGGAGGTGAAGCTTTCTTT
TRBJ1-2,TRBV30,13,.,.,CAWSVGGERGYTF,TGTGCCTGGAGTGTGGGGGGAGAGCGTGGCTACACCTTC
TRBJ1-4,TRBV30,13,TRBD1,.,CAWRDRGNEKLFF,TGTGCCTGGAGGGACAGGGGTAATGAAAAACTGTTTTTT
TRBJ2-2,TRBV10-3,17,TRBD2,.,CAISVSGDYIHTGELFF,TGTGCCATCAGTGTCTCGGGGGACTATATTCACACCGGGGAGCTGTTTTTT
TRBJ1-6,TRBV7-8,13,.,.,CASSLVSDSPLHF,TGTGCCAGCAGCTTAGTGTCGGATTCACCCCTCCACTTT
TRBJ1-5,TRBV4-1,16,.,.,CASSPRGDGSNQPQHF,TGCGCCAGCAGCCCCCGCGGGGACGGAAGCAATCAGCCCCAGCATTTT
TRBJ1-2,TRBV7-2,15,.,.,CASSLVADSRYGYTF,TGTGCCAGCAGCTTAGTCGCGGACAGCCGCTATGGCTACACCTTC
TRBJ1-2,TRBV5-4,13,TRBD1,few,CASSSDRESDYTF,TGTGCCAGCAGTTCTGACAGGGAGAGCGACTACACCTTC
TRBJ2-7,TRBV14,14,.,.,CASSRGQSSYEQYF,TGTGCCAGCAGCCGCGGACAGAGCTCCTACGAGCAGTACTTC
TRBJ2-7,TRBV14,14,.,.,CASSPRQVAGEQYF,TGTGCCAGCAGCCCCAGACAGGTAGCTGGCGAGCAGTACTTC
TRBJ2-3,TRBV12-2,15,.,.,CASRLVSGGRGTQYF,TGTGCAAGTCGCTTAGTAAGCGGGGGGAGGGGGACGCAGTATTTT
TRBJ2-3,TRBV3-1/TRBV3-2,13,.,.,CASSPRDSDTQYF,TGTGCCAGCAGCCCCCGGGACTCCGATACGCAGTATTTT
TRBJ2-5,TRBV5-8,15,TRBD1,.,CASSSHGTAQETQYF,TGTGCCAGCAGCTCCCACGGGACAGCCCAAGAGACCCAGTACTTC
TRBJ1-5,TRBV21-1,14,.,.,CASSKKWRGQPQHF,TGTGCCAGCAGCAAAAAATGGAGGGGCCAGCCCCAGCATTTT
TRBJ1-1,TRBV27,13,.,.,CASSYGEGTEAFF,TGTGCCAGCAGTTACGGGGAGGGGACTGAAGCTTTCTTT
TRBJ2-7,TRBV5-6,15,TRBD1,.,CASSPGQGVYYEQYF,TGTGCCAGCAGCCCGGGACAGGGTGTCTACTACGAGCAGTACTTC
TRBJ1-2,TRBV6-5,13,TRBD1,once,CASSSGQIGGYTF,TGTGCCAGCAGTTCGGGACAGATAGGTGGCTACACCTTC
TRBJ1-1,TRBV12-3/TRBV12-4,13,TRBD1,.,CASSVDRDSEAFF,TGTGCCAGCAGCGTGGACAGGGACTCTGAAGCTTTCTTT
TRBJ1-1,TRBV5-1,15,TRBD1,.,CASSRSTGENSEVFF,TGCGCCAGCAGCCGCTCGACAGGGGAAAATAGTGAAGTTTTCTTT
TRBJ1-2,TRBV28,13,.,once,CASSRSGNYGYTF,TGTGCCAGCAGCCGTTCGGGAAACTATGGCTACACCTTC
TRBJ2-3,TRBV28,15,TRBD1,.,CASSFRGQIADTQYF,TGTGCCAGCAGTTTTAGGGGGCAAATCGCAGATACGCAGTATTTT
TRBJ1-3,TRBV24-1,16,TRBD1,.,CATSDPTQGGGNTIYF,TGTGCCACCAGTGATCCGACCCAAGGGGGCGGAAACACCATATATTTT
TRBJ1-2,TRBV11-3,13,.,.,CASRFQGSDGYTF,TGTGCCAGCAGGTTTCAGGGATCGGATGGCTACACCTTC
TRBJ1-5,TRBV7-9,16,TRBD1,once,CASSLDAGQGQDPQHF,TGTGCCAGCAGCTTAGATGCGGGACAGGGTCAAGATCCCCAGCATTTT
TRBJ2-5,TRBV5-6,14,.,.,CASSLGTALATQYF,TGTGCCAGCAGCTTGGGGACAGCGTTGGCAACCCAGTACTTC
TRBJ1-2,TRBV3-1/TRBV3-2,15,.,few,CASSRDQGSNYGYTF,TGTGCCAGCAGCCGGGACCAGGGGTCCAACTATGGCTACACCTTC
TRBJ1-1,TRBV18,15,TRBD1,few,CASSQQGAFRTEAFF,TGTGCCAGCTCACAACAGGGGGCGTTTAGGACTGAAGCTTTCTTT
TRBJ1-5,TRBV6-5,14,.,once,CASKTGDSNQPQHF,TGTGCCAGCAAAACAGGAGATAGCAATCAGCCCCAGCATTTT
TRBJ1-2,TRBV28,13,TRBD1,.,CASSSGTGNGYTF,TGTGCCAGCAGTTCCGGGACAGGGAATGGCTACACCTTC
TRBJ2-7,TRBV27,16,TRBD1,.,CASKVSTDRGYYEQYF,TGTGCCAGCAAGGTCTCGACCGACAGGGGATACTACGAGCAGTACTTC